The present T cell receptor (beta chain) was sequenced within a study of cytotoxic CD8 clonotypes in ibrutinib-treated CLL. The overall study: Samples showed on average around 250,000 productive templates and 80,000 to 100,000 productive rearrangements.

Regarding this clone: Its specificity is not known.

Study-wide findings and caveats: Public clonotypes were rare and shrank or held steady on treatment.

TCRdb's table, derived via immunoSEQ multiplex PCR, lists solely in-frame clones and lacks some. Here the sample spans some 160,000 clones, approximately 80% being singletons. Sequenced material: PBMCs, taken after 12 months of ibrutinib treatment. The source of this sequence is a human donor with chronic lymphocytic leukemia.

Written as DNA, the CDR3 is TGTGCCAGCTCACCACAGGGAAATTCCTACGAGCAGTACTTC. It translates to CASSPQGNSYEQYF. The rearrangement uses TRBV18 and TRBJ2-7; D gene ambiguous. Trimming removed 1 base at V and 1 base at J, with 8 bases between. CDR1 is KGHSH, CDR2 LQKENI, per germline. This CDR3 has 14 residues.